These T cell receptor beta chains were read from a single sample in a study of OX40 agonist ivuxolimab in advanced cancers. The protocol was immunoSEQ multiplex PCR, while the TCRdb copy is restricted to in-frame clones and leaves out a portion. The sample shows tens of thousands of clones, around 85% of them seen only once. The specimen was CD4+ or CD8+ T cells sorted from blood, collected in a trial of the OX40 agonist ivuxolimab. These receptors were obtained from an adult with an advanced solid tumor such as melanoma, head and neck, liver or kidney cancer. CDR3s include the opening cysteine and the closing phenylalanine or tryptophan. D genes are given only for firm matches. Only some rows state a clone size, as once, few, many or a class for expanded clones.

j_call	clone_size	v_call	d_call	cdr3_nt	cdr3_aa
TRBJ2-7	.	TRBV10-3	TRBD1	TGTGCCATCAGTGGAGGACAGGCGTACGAGCAGTACTTC	CAISGGQAYEQYF
TRBJ2-3	.	TRBV5-6	TRBD2	TGTGCCAGCAGTGGAACTAGCGGAGTGGGGGATACGCAGTATTTT	CASSGTSGVGDTQYF
TRBJ2-7	.	TRBV28	TRBD2	TGTGCCAGCAGTTTAATCCTCGTGGGAGCGGGATCATACTACGAGCAGTACTTC	CASSLILVGAGSYYEQYF
TRBJ2-1	.	TRBV4-2	TRBD2	TGTGCCAGCAGCCAAGACGAGGGACTAGCGTGGAACAATGAGCAGTTCTTC	CASSQDEGLAWNNEQFF
TRBJ2-7	.	TRBV6-5	.	TGTGCCAGCAGTTTATTTGAGATGGACGAGCAGTACTTC	CASSLFEMDEQYF
TRBJ1-2	once	TRBV2	.	TGTGCCAGCAGGCGACAGGTCTATGGCTACACCTTC	CASRRQVYGYTF
TRBJ1-3	.	TRBV4-2	.	TGTGCCAGCAGCCAAGTTGGGGCTACCTCTGGAAACACCATATATTTT	CASSQVGATSGNTIYF
TRBJ2-6	few	TRBV14	TRBD2	TGTGCCAGCAGCGGACTAGGTTCTGGGGCCAACGTCCTGACTTTC	CASSGLGSGANVLTF
TRBJ1-1	once	TRBV5-1	.	TGCGCCAGCAGCTTGGGGGGAAGGACTGAAGCTTTCTTT	CASSLGGRTEAFF
TRBJ2-7	.	TRBV10-3	.	TGTGCCATCAGCAGGGCCATTCAATACGAGCAGTACTTC	CAISRAIQYEQYF
TRBJ2-3	.	TRBV27	.	TGTGCTAGCAGTCTCATTGGGGACATCGGAGGGGTCCCAGATACGCAGTATTTT	CASSLIGDIGGVPDTQYF
TRBJ1-1	few	TRBV29-1	.	TGCACCCCTCGGACAGTCGCCACTGAAGCTTTCTTT	CTPRTVATEAFF
TRBJ2-3	.	TRBV7-8	.	TGTGCCAGCACCCTTCCTTTTACAGGCACAACAGATACGCAGTATTTT	CASTLPFTGTTDTQYF
TRBJ1-2	.	TRBV2	.	TGTGCCAGCAAGTCCAGGGGAACCTACTATGGCTACACCTTC	CASKSRGTYYGYTF
TRBJ1-1	.	TRBV6-1	.	TGTGCCAGCAAGTTAGGGTACGCGAACACTGAAGCTTTCTTT	CASKLGYANTEAFF
TRBJ2-1	.	TRBV6-5	.	TGTGCCAGCAGTTACGGGGAGGCTGGTTACAATGAGCAGTTCTTC	CASSYGEAGYNEQFF
TRBJ2-5	.	TRBV12-5	TRBD2	TGTGCTAGTGCCTTTGGGGGACTAGCGGGATTGGCAGAGACCCAGTACTTC	CASAFGGLAGLAETQYF
TRBJ2-7	.	TRBV4-2	TRBD2	TGTGCCAGCAGCCAAGTTAGCGGGAGCGTGTACGAGCAGTACTTC	CASSQVSGSVYEQYF
TRBJ2-7	.	TRBV28	.	TGTGCCAGCAGTTCAAAGGGGCAGGGGGGTTGGGAGCAGTACTTC	CASSSKGQGGWEQYF
TRBJ2-7	.	TRBV28	.	TGTGCCAGCAGCCTGCCCTTGCGAGACGAGCAGTACTTC	CASSLPLRDEQYF
TRBJ2-7	.	TRBV5-1	TRBD2	TGCGCCAGCAGCACTCTAGCGGGGTCCTACGAGCAGTACTTC	CASSTLAGSYEQYF
TRBJ2-1	.	TRBV11-1	.	TGTGCCAGCAATCTCATTGGCTCCTACAATGAGCAGTTCTTC	CASNLIGSYNEQFF
TRBJ1-2	.	TRBV28	TRBD1	TGTGCCAGCAGGCTACCCGGGACAGTTGGCTACACCTTC	CASRLPGTVGYTF
TRBJ1-2	.	TRBV5-1	.	TGCGCCAGCAGCTTGGTAGCAGGGACGGATGGCTACACCTTC	CASSLVAGTDGYTF
TRBJ2-1	once	TRBV27	.	TGTGCCAGCAGTCCTGAGGGACTGGGTTACAATGAGCAGTTCTTC	CASSPEGLGYNEQFF
TRBJ2-3	.	TRBV7-9	.	TGTGCCAGCAGCCTACCGGAAGGTACGCAGTATTTT	CASSLPEGTQYF
TRBJ2-7	.	TRBV28	.	TGTGCCAGCACCCGAAGGGGGGGCCTCTACGAGCAGTACTTC	CASTRRGGLYEQYF
TRBJ2-1	.	TRBV7-9	.	TGTGCCAGCAGCCCTACCTTTGGGCAGCTTAATGAGCAGTTCTTC	CASSPTFGQLNEQFF
TRBJ2-7	once	TRBV7-9	.	TGTGCCAGCAGCTCTTATACGATTACAGAATCCTACGAGCAGTACTTC	CASSSYTITESYEQYF
TRBJ1-1	.	TRBV6-5	.	TGTGCCAGCAGTCGCCAAGGAGGGACACCTTTCTTT	CASSRQGGTPFF
TRBJ2-7	.	TRBV6-5	.	TGTGCCAGCAGTTACTCCACGTCAGGGGCTTCCTACGAGCAGTACTTC	CASSYSTSGASYEQYF
TRBJ1-1	.	TRBV29-1	.	TGCAGCGTTGATCGAGTGAACACTGAAGCTTTCTTT	CSVDRVNTEAFF
TRBJ2-5	.	TRBV29-1	.	TGCAGCGTTGAAGTAGGGGGGGGGCCAGAGACCCAGTACTTC	CSVEVGGGPETQYF
TRBJ1-5	.	TRBV25-1	.	TGTGCCAGCAGTGAAGTGAATCAGCCCCAGCATTTT	CASSEVNQPQHF
TRBJ1-5	.	TRBV5-8	TRBD1	TGTGCCAGCAGGCCCCGGGACAGGGGTAGCAATCAGCCCCAGCATTTT	CASRPRDRGSNQPQHF
TRBJ2-3	once	TRBV11-2	TRBD2	TGTGCCAGCCGGCTAGCGGCTACAGATACGCAGTATTTT	CASRLAATDTQYF
TRBJ1-3	.	TRBV28	.	TGTGCCAGCAGTTTTACTGGCAGGGGCTTTGGAAACACCATATATTTT	CASSFTGRGFGNTIYF
TRBJ1-4	.	TRBV7-6	.	TGTGCCAGCGGCCGGGACGGGGAAAAACTGTTTTTT	CASGRDGEKLFF
TRBJ1-5	.	TRBV2	.	TGTGCCAGCTCGCGGGGTGCTAATCAGCCCCAGCATTTT	CASSRGANQPQHF
TRBJ1-3	.	TRBV11-3	.	TGTGCCAGCAGCTTCGAGGGAAATGGAAACACCATATATTTT	CASSFEGNGNTIYF
TRBJ2-1	.	TRBV11-1	TRBD2	TGTGCCAGCAGCTTAGTAGGACTAGCGGTGTCCTACAATGAGCAGTTCTTC	CASSLVGLAVSYNEQFF
TRBJ1-2	.	TRBV28	.	TGTGCCAGCAGTTTACCCCGACAGTCTGTTGGCTACACCTTC	CASSLPRQSVGYTF
TRBJ2-6	.	TRBV4-3	.	TGCGCCAGCAGCCAAGAAAGCTCTGGGGCCAACGTCCTGACTTTC	CASSQESSGANVLTF
TRBJ1-2	.	TRBV28	.	TGTGCCAGCAGCCCGGACGGAAACTATGGCTACACCTTC	CASSPDGNYGYTF
TRBJ2-5	.	TRBV20-1	.	TGCAGTGCTAGAGTGGGAGAGACCCAGTACTTC	CSARVGETQYF
TRBJ2-7	.	TRBV7-8	.	TGTGCCAGCAGCTTAACGGAAAACCGTTACGAGCAGTACTTC	CASSLTENRYEQYF
TRBJ2-5	.	TRBV29-1	TRBD2	TGCAGCGTTGGAGGCGCGGGGACTAGCGGGAGGGTTCTAGAGACCCAGTACTTC	CSVGGAGTSGRVLETQYF
TRBJ2-3	.	TRBV19	.	TGTGCCAGTAGTGATAAGTTAGATACGCAGTATTTT	CASSDKLDTQYF
TRBJ2-5	.	TRBV30	.	TGTGCCTGGAGTGAGGCAGGCCTCCAAGAGACCCAGTACTTC	CAWSEAGLQETQYF
TRBJ1-2	.	TRBV7-9	.	TGTGCCAGCAGCTTATGGGATAACGGCTACACCTTC	CASSLWDNGYTF
TRBJ2-1	.	TRBV5-1	TRBD2	TGCGCCAGCAGCTCCAGCGGGAGCTCCTACAATGAGCAGTTCTTC	CASSSSGSSYNEQFF
TRBJ2-3	.	TRBV9	TRBD2	TGTGCCAGCAGTCGAAGACGGGCACTAGCGTCTACAGATACGCAGTATTTT	CASSRRRALASTDTQYF
TRBJ2-5	once	TRBV13	.	TGTGCCAGCAGCTTAGTGGGTTCGGCCCAGTACTTC	CASSLVGSAQYF
TRBJ2-1	.	TRBV28	.	TGTGCCAGCAGCGCTCGGGGGTGGAATGAGCAGTTCTTC	CASSARGWNEQFF
TRBJ1-1	.	TRBV6-4	TRBD1	TGTGCCAGCAGGTTCCTAGGAGACAGGGTGGGTAAAACTGAAGCTTTCTTT	CASRFLGDRVGKTEAFF